The rows below give T cell receptor beta chains drawn from one sample of a study of T cell responses to AZD1222 COVID-19 vaccine. Some clones are missing from TCRdb's copy, which holds only in-frame ones; the method was immunoSEQ multiplex PCR. The sample contains 150,000 to 190,000 clones, approximately 90% of which appear only once. This specimen was peripheral blood, taken after recovery from COVID-19. All receptors derive from an adult who had recovered from COVID-19. Both conserved end residues are part of each CDR3. Each record gives: J gene, clone size, D gene, V gene, CDR3 protein, CDR3 DNA. A D gene is named only where the DNA matches it firmly. Not all rows give a size; the values are once, few, many and, for expanded clones, a class.

>TRBJ2-7|-|TRBD1|TRBV3-1/TRBV3-2
CASSQGGQVGSYEQYF
TGTGCCAGCAGCCAAGGGGGACAGGTAGGCTCCTACGAGCAGTACTTC
>TRBJ2-7|-|TRBD2|TRBV7-9
CASSLTLAEEQYF
TGTGCCAGCAGCTTGACACTAGCGGAGGAGCAGTACTTC
>TRBJ2-3|once|TRBD1|TRBV28
CASSDPGQGADTQYF
TGTGCCAGCAGTGATCCGGGACAGGGGGCAGATACGCAGTATTTT
>TRBJ2-4|-|-|TRBV19
CASTPTVTLAKNIQYF
TGTGCCAGTACTCCGACGGTGACTCTAGCCAAAAACATTCAGTACTTC
>TRBJ1-6|-|TRBD1|TRBV5-5
CASSLQGVDSPLHF
TGTGCCAGCAGCTTGCAGGGGGTAGACTCACCCCTCCACTTT
>TRBJ1-1|-|-|TRBV7-8
CASSFYKGMNTEAFF
TGTGCCAGCAGCTTTTATAAGGGGATGAACACTGAAGCTTTCTTT
>TRBJ1-4|-|-|TRBV5-1
CASSLGVGNEKLFF
TGCGCCAGCAGCTTGGGAGTGGGGAATGAAAAACTGTTTTTT
>TRBJ2-2|-|TRBD2|TRBV6-4
CASSKLASNTGELFF
TGTGCCAGCAGCAAACTAGCGTCGAACACCGGGGAGCTGTTTTTT
>TRBJ1-3|-|-|TRBV28
CASLSGGVPSGNTIYF
TGTGCCAGCCTATCGGGGGGAGTCCCCTCTGGAAACACCATATATTTT
>TRBJ1-1|-|-|TRBV19
CATYGTWGNTEAFF
TGTGCCACCTACGGGACATGGGGGAACACTGAAGCTTTCTTT
>TRBJ1-1|-|TRBD1|TRBV5-1
CASSLNRGDTEAFF
TGCGCCAGCAGCTTGAACAGGGGGGACACTGAAGCTTTCTTT
>TRBJ2-7|-|-|TRBV20-1
CILSLADEQYF
TGCATCCTGAGTTTAGCCGACGAGCAGTACTTC
>TRBJ1-1|-|TRBD1|TRBV7-3
CASRSQGANTEAFF
TGTGCCAGCAGGTCCCAGGGGGCGAACACTGAAGCTTTCTTT
>TRBJ2-7|-|TRBD2|TRBV7-7
CASSLKLAGLDSYEQYF
TGTGCCAGCAGCTTAAAATTAGCGGGGCTAGACTCTTACGAGCAGTACTTC
>TRBJ2-7|few|-|TRBV11-1
CASSLDRASYEQYF
TGTGCCAGCAGCTTAGACAGGGCTTCCTACGAGCAGTACTTC
>TRBJ2-2|once|TRBD1|TRBV15
CATSREYRGGTGELFF
TGTGCCACCAGCAGAGAATACAGGGGTGGGACCGGGGAGCTGTTTTTT
>TRBJ1-2|-|-|TRBV29-1
CSVPGGPPRNYGYTF
TGCAGCGTTCCGGGAGGCCCACCGAGAAACTATGGCTACACCTTC
>TRBJ2-7|-|-|TRBV7-9
CASSQRSGLGYEQYF
TGTGCCAGCAGCCAAAGGTCGGGTTTAGGGTACGAGCAGTACTTC
>TRBJ1-1|-|-|TRBV5-4
CASSLATEAFF
TGTGCCAGCAGCTTGGCCACTGAAGCTTTCTTT
>TRBJ2-3|-|-|TRBV2
CASMPVSDTQYF
TGTGCCAGCATGCCCGTCTCAGATACGCAGTATTTT
>TRBJ2-7|-|-|TRBV6-1
CASSERDTKYEQYF
TGTGCCAGCAGTGAACGGGATACGAAATACGAGCAGTACTTC
>TRBJ2-1|-|TRBD2|TRBV10-3
CAISGHLLSSGSLPSSYNEQFF
TGTGCCATCAGCGGGCACCTTCTCTCTAGCGGGAGCCTGCCGAGCTCCTACAATGAGCAGTTCTTC
>TRBJ2-3|once|-|TRBV29-1
CSVEGGKGTDTQYF
TGCAGCGTTGAGGGGGGCAAGGGCACAGATACGCAGTATTTT
>TRBJ1-4|once|-|TRBV27
CASSLIRGGYEKLFF
TGTGCCAGCAGTTTAATAAGGGGGGGATATGAAAAACTGTTTTTT
>TRBJ2-3|-|-|TRBV4-1
CASSQGEATSFRTDTQYF
TGCGCCAGCAGCCAAGGGGAAGCTACTAGTTTCCGCACAGATACGCAGTATTTT
>TRBJ1-1|few|TRBD1|TRBV2
CASTINQGGDTEAFF
TGTGCCAGCACCATCAACCAGGGGGGAGACACTGAAGCTTTCTTT
>TRBJ2-1|-|TRBD2|TRBV10-2
CASSQTSGRAGEQFF
TGCGCCAGCAGCCAGACTAGCGGGAGGGCGGGTGAGCAGTTCTTC
>TRBJ1-1|-|-|TRBV6-5
CASLNRGLNTEAFF
TGTGCCAGCCTGAATCGGGGGCTGAACACTGAAGCTTTCTTT
>TRBJ2-2|-|TRBD1|TRBV18
CASSSDRGENTGELFF
TGTGCCAGCTCATCGGACAGGGGGGAGAACACCGGGGAGCTGTTTTTT
>TRBJ2-7|-|TRBD1|TRBV6-1
CASSDPGQRYEQYF
TGTGCCAGCAGTGACCCGGGACAGAGGTACGAGCAGTACTTC
>TRBJ2-7|-|-|TRBV7-2
CASSLSGQGNYEQYF
TGTGCCAGCAGCTTATCTGGGCAGGGGAACTACGAGCAGTACTTC